This T cell receptor beta chain was captured by sequencing in a study of metastatic and nonmetastatic thyroid tumors. Among the patients, none had received any treatment before thyroid surgery. Germline loops: CDR1 LGHDT, CDR2 YNNKEL (reference sequence). V gave up 7 bases and J gave up 0 bases, with 20 bases separating them. CDR3 length: 17 residues. TCRdb re-called the PCR reads with MiXCR. Here the sample spans under 40,000 clones, 17% being singletons. The sample comprised blood. The chain is built from TRBV3-1 and TRBJ2-3; D possibly corresponds to TRBD2 (5 bases). The receptor was derived from a female donor with papillary thyroid cancer or a benign thyroid nodule (not recorded which). Some clones in this sample may be carry-over from other donors' samples. CDR3 amino acids: CASNLVGSAFSTDTQYF. The DNA of the CDR3 is TGTGCCAGCAACCTCGTGGGGAGCGCTTTCAGCACAGATACGCAGTATTTT.